The present T cell receptor (beta chain) was sequenced within a study of vaccination and CD4 T cells after COVID-19. The CDR3 sequence is 14 residues long. Germline CDR1 and CDR2: MNHNS and SASEGT. The J segment lost 3 bases and the V segment lost 6 bases, leaving 6 bases of the junction unmatched. Sequencing of the DNA from cultured CD4+ T cells was carried out with the Oncomine TCR Beta short-read assay. MiXCR was run by TCRdb on the PCR reads, yielding one entry per CDR3 protein. This sample has some 16,000 distinct CDR3 sequences, with around 75% found just once. Comment on this clonotype: Its antigen is unknown.

Documented treatment: roughly 10-day PBMC culture with coronavirus spike peptide pools or control peptides (ViraFEST assay). This material consisted of CD4+ T cells from blood, cultured in vitro, taken after SARS-CoV-2 vaccination. The rearrangement links TRBV6-1 to TRBJ1-2; 8 bases map to TRBD1. This sequence was found in a human donor who received a COVID-19 vaccine. The CDR3 DNA sequence: TGTGCCAGCAGGCGGACAGGGTTGCACTATGGCTACACCTTC. This encodes CASRRTGLHYGYTF.